What follows are 14 T cell receptor beta chains derived from one specimen sequenced in a study of T cells after yellow fever vaccination. Each CDR3 protein is one row after TCRdb ran MiXCR on the 5' RACE reads. Of 300,000 or so distinct CDR3 sequences listed, under 15% are singletons. This specimen consisted of CD4+ T cells sorted from PBMCs, obtained 45 days after the yellow fever booster vaccination. The receptors originated from a man aged 30 to 39 who received the YFV17D yellow fever vaccine.

CDR3 sequence reads: CASSYALSSYNEQFF. In DNA, the CDR3 is TGTGCCAGCAGCTACGCCTTGAGCTCCTACAATGAGCAGTTCTTC. The rearrangement uses TRBV11-2 and TRBJ2-1; D unclear. From germline, CDR1 is SGHAT and CDR2 FQNNGV. The CDR3 covers 15 residues. The V gene lost 4 bases and the J gene lost 0 bases, with 10 bases spanning the gap.

The CDR3 nucleotides are TGCAGCGTTGGACAGGGGGCGGGAGATACGCAGTATTTT. Amino acid sequence: CSVGQGAGDTQYF. V and J are TRBV29-1 and TRBJ2-3, with 10 bases aligning to TRBD1. CDR1 SQVTM and CDR2 ANQGSEA come from the germline V gene. The CDR3 consists of 13 residues. Unmatched junction bases numbered 3, after V lost 4 bases and J lost 5 bases.

The V gene is TRBV5-5, the J gene TRBJ2-3, with 9 bases matching TRBD2. This CDR3 contains 16 residues. The germline CDR1 and CDR2 sequences are SGHKS and YYEKEE (reference sequence). The V gene end was trimmed by 4 bases and the J gene end by 1 base; junction bases not matched to a gene: 7. CDR3 nucleotide sequence: TGTGCCAGCAGCCCGCCTAGACTAGCGGGCACAGATACGCAGTATTTT. Its protein is CASSPPRLAGTDTQYF.

The rearrangement links TRBV4-3 to TRBJ1-1, with D possibly matching TRBD1 (5 bases). Germline lookup yields CDR1 LGHNA and CDR2 YSLEER. V was trimmed by 5 bases and J by 3 bases, leaving 10 bases between them. The CDR3 totals 13 residues. In DNA, the CDR3 is TGCGCCAGCAGCTCCGGGGCTTACACTGAAGCTTTCTTT. It encodes CASSSGAYTEAFF.

A few counts support this clonotype. This chain connects TRBV2 to TRBJ1-6, with 10 bases that match TRBD1. The germline V gene encodes CDR1 SNHLY and CDR2 FYNNEI. V gave up 7 bases and J gave up 11 bases; unmatched junction bases: 11. The CDR3 consists of 15 residues. Written as DNA, the CDR3 is TGTGCCAGCACCCCGGCCCGGGACAGGGGCCCACCCCTCCACTTT. It yields the protein CASTPARDRGPPLHF.

The sample holds a few counts of this clonotype. V gene TRBV7-9 combines with J gene TRBJ2-2; weak D call: TRBD1 (6 bases). This CDR3 has 15 amino acids. The V gene's germline CDR1 is SEHNR and CDR2 FQNEAQ (reference sequence). The V end lost 5 bases, the J end lost 6 bases, and 16 bases lay between the germline ends. The CDR3 nucleotides read TGTGCCAGCAGCCCCGCTCGACAGGTTGCCGGGGAGCTGTTTTTT. This gives the protein CASSPARQVAGELFF.

CDR3 in amino acids: CARNRDRQYTDTQYF. In DNA, the CDR3 is TGTGCCAGAAACCGGGACAGGCAATACACAGATACGCAGTATTTT. V and J are TRBV2 and TRBJ2-3, with 8 bases identical to TRBD1. Germline-derived CDR1 and CDR2 are SNHLY and FYNNEI. Losses at the gene ends were 9 bases for V and 2 bases for J; bases not matched to a gene: 10. The CDR3 sequence is 15 residues long.

This clonotype came up many times. The chain carries TRBV29-1 and TRBJ2-5; D unresolved. Germline-derived CDR1 and CDR2 are SQVTM and ANQGSEA. Trimming removed 4 bases from V and 5 bases from J, with 5 bases in between. The CDR3 loop spans 10 amino acids. The CDR3 bases are TGCAGCGTTGGAACCGAGACCCAGTACTTC. Its translation is CSVGTETQYF.

A few counts support this clonotype. The V call is TRBV15, the J call TRBJ2-7, with 8 bases matching TRBD1. The CDR3 sequence is 16 residues long. Germline V gene sequence: CDR1 LNHNV, CDR2 YYDKDF (reference sequence). Germline trimming cut 0 bases from V and 4 bases from J; bases unmatched to any gene: 8. CDR3 amino acids: CATSRDPRGRGYEQYF. The CDR3 DNA reads TGTGCCACCAGCAGAGATCCCAGGGGGCGCGGGTACGAGCAGTACTTC.

This rearrangement joins TRBV6-2 or TRBV6-3 to TRBJ1-1, with 7 bases lining up with TRBD1. CDR3 size: 11 residues. Germline V gene sequence: CDR1 MNHEY, CDR2 SVGEGT. With V trimmed by 7 bases and J by 8 bases, 4 bases remained unmatched. CDR3 residues: CASTQGVEAFF. The CDR3 coding sequence is TGTGCCAGCACTCAGGGGGTGGAAGCTTTCTTT.

V and J are TRBV4-3 and TRBJ2-3; no definite D call. This CDR3 spans 17 amino acids. CDR1 and CDR2 (germline): LGHNA, YSLEER. V was trimmed by 1 base and J by 1 base, leaving 15 bases between them. The CDR3 sequence is CASSQGLFGFGTDTQYF. For the CDR3, the DNA is TGCGCCAGCAGCCAAGGATTATTCGGGTTCGGCACAGATACGCAGTATTTT.

This clonotype was seen more than once but under ten times. The chain couples TRBV12-3 or TRBV12-4 to TRBJ2-5, with D tentatively TRBD1 or TRBD2 (6 bases each). With 5 bases removed from V and 2 bases from J, the gap between germline ends came to 15 bases. This CDR3 is 15 amino acids long. DNA for the CDR3: TGTGCCAGCAGTCCCCAGGAGGGGGTTCAAGAGACCCAGTACTTC. The encoded protein is CASSPQEGVQETQYF.

This clonotype turned up a few times. The CDR3 sequence is CASSESLDRGGLAGGQTQYF. CDR3 bases: TGTGCCAGCAGCGAGAGCCTGGACAGGGGTGGACTAGCGGGAGGCCAGACCCAGTACTTC. The chain uses TRBV7-8 and TRBJ2-5; 14 nucleotides agree with TRBD2. Trimming cost V 5 bases and J 6 bases; bases outside gene matches: 20. The CDR3 has 20 amino acids. Germline loops: CDR1 SGHVS, CDR2 FQNEAQ. The complete variable domain, with remaining parts taken from reference TRBV7-8 and TRBJ2-5, reads GAGVSQSPRYKVAKRGQDVALRCDPISGHVSLFWYQQALGQGPEFLTYFQNEAQLDKSGLPSDRFFAERPEGSVSTLKIQRTQQEDSAVYLCASSESLDRGGLAGGQTQYFGPGTRLLVL.

The genes are TRBV14 and TRBJ2-2; no reliable D call. The CDR3 consists of 16 residues. The germline V and J ends were trimmed by 4 bases and 0 bases, with 12 bases remaining between them. Germline V gene data show CDR1 as SGHDN and CDR2 as FVKESK. The CDR3 loop is CASSPELPANTGELFF. For the CDR3, the DNA is TGTGCCAGCAGCCCCGAACTGCCGGCGAACACCGGGGAGCTGTTTTTT.